These 19 T cell receptor beta chains originate from one sample sequenced in a study of T cell responses to AZD1222 COVID-19 vaccine. Sequencing used immunoSEQ multiplex PCR; TCRdb keeps in-frame clones, though not all of them. The table shows just under 150,000 clones, with about 92% occurring only once. The sample here was peripheral blood, taken 28 days after the second AZD1222 dose. The receptors were gathered from an adult who received the AZD1222 COVID-19 vaccine.

This clone was seen only a few times. This chain links TRBV7-9 with TRBJ2-7; 13 nucleotides line up with TRBD2. J lost 0 bases, V lost 1 base, and 3 bases had no gene match. CDR1 and CDR2 (germline): SEHNR, FQNEAQ (reference sequence). The CDR3 spans 17 residues. CDR3 sequence (DNA): TGTGCCAGCAGCTTAGGAGGGACTAGCGGGGACTCCTACGAGCAGTACTTC. This translates into CASSLGGTSGDSYEQYF. Filled out from reference TRBV7-9 and TRBJ2-7, the complete variable domain reads DTGVSQNPRHKITKRGQNVTFRCDPISEHNRLYWYRQTLGQGPEFLTYFQNEAQLEKSRLLSDRFSAERPKGSFSTLEIQRTEQGDSAMYLCASSLGGTSGDSYEQYFGPGTRLTVT.

The V gene is TRBV2, the J gene TRBJ1-4, with 7 bases lining up with TRBD1. The CDR3 extends over 14 amino acids. Germline-derived CDR1 and CDR2 are SNHLY and FYNNEI. Trimming cost V 6 bases and J 5 bases; bases outside gene matches: 6. The CDR3 protein is CASSPNRGNEKLFF. The CDR3 DNA follows: TGTGCCAGCAGCCCTAACAGGGGAAATGAAAAACTGTTTTTT.

The chain combines TRBV10-3 with TRBJ2-3, with TRBD2 matching over 11 bases. V lost 6 bases and J lost 0; bases outside the gene matches: 2. CDR3 length: 15 residues. Germline CDR1 and CDR2: ENHRY and SYGVKD. CDR3 sequence reads: CAIRGLAASTDTQYF. CDR3 nucleotide sequence: TGTGCCATCAGGGGACTAGCGGCTAGCACAGATACGCAGTATTTT.

The chain recombines TRBV3-1 (or the pseudogene TRBV3-2) with TRBJ1-2; D possibly corresponds to TRBD1 (5 bases). Germline values: CDR1 LGHDT, CDR2 YNNKEL (reference sequence). Trimming pared 3 bases from V and 6 bases from J, leaving 17 bases between. The CDR3 covers 15 residues. CDR3: CASSHGTLRSDGYTF. The CDR3 DNA follows: TGTGCCAGCAGCCACGGGACTCTTAGGTCGGATGGCTACACCTTC.

V and J are TRBV7-6 and TRBJ2-6; D remains ambiguous. Germline values: CDR1 SGHVS, CDR2 FNYEAQ. The CDR3 extends over 15 amino acids. Trimming removed 4 bases at V and 0 bases at J, with 7 bases between. CDR3 sequence (DNA): TGTGCCAGCAGCTATACAAGCTCTGGGGCCAACGTCCTGACTTTC. Protein sequence: CASSYTSSGANVLTF.

This chain uses TRBV19 with TRBJ2-1; 13 bases fit TRBD2. The germline CDR1 and CDR2 sequences are LNHDA and SQIVND (reference sequence). The length of the CDR3 is 15 residues. The J segment lost 7 bases and the V segment lost 6 bases, leaving 6 bases of the junction unmatched. This chain's CDR3 is CASRRLAGGYNEQFF. In nucleotides, the CDR3 is TGTGCCAGTAGACGACTAGCGGGAGGTTATAATGAGCAGTTCTTC. Combining the CDR3 with reference TRBV19 and TRBJ2-1 gives the whole variable domain DGGITQSPKYLFRKEGQNVTLSCEQNLNHDAMYWYRQDPGQGLRLIYYSQIVNDFQKGDIAEGYSVSREKKESFPLTVTSAQKNPTAFYLCASRRLAGGYNEQFFGPGTRLTVL.

This chain joins TRBV5-1 and TRBJ2-2; no definite D call. The germline V gene encodes CDR1 SGHRS and CDR2 YFSETQ. CDR3 length: 14 residues. The V gene lost 0 bases and the J gene lost 6 bases, with 9 bases spanning the gap. The CDR3: CASSLGLLAGELFF. CDR3 DNA sequence: TGCGCCAGCAGCTTGGGTCTCCTGGCCGGGGAGCTGTTTTTT.

V gene TRBV7-9 combines with J gene TRBJ2-3, with 10 bases fitting TRBD2. J lost 0 bases, V lost 4 bases, and 10 bases had no gene match. The CDR3 length is 18 residues. The germline V gene has CDR1 SEHNR and CDR2 FQNEAQ (reference sequence). The CDR3 DNA follows: TGTGCCAGCAGCTCCCAAGGGGTAGCGGGAGGTAGCACAGATACGCAGTATTTT. Protein: CASSSQGVAGGSTDTQYF.

The chain joins TRBV6-5 to TRBJ1-2, with no clear D. Germline CDR1 and CDR2: MNHEY and SVGAGI. This CDR3 comprises 13 residues. Trimming cost V 6 bases and J 4 bases, with 12 bases left between them. CDR3 DNA sequence: TGTGCCAGCAGCAAGGACGGACCCTATGGCTACACCTTC. Residues: CASSKDGPYGYTF.

This chain links TRBV6-2 or TRBV6-3 with TRBJ2-4; 15 bases line up with TRBD2. The CDR3 consists of 15 residues. Germline CDR1 MNHEY, CDR2 SVGEGT. V shed 5 bases, J shed 11 bases, and the junction held 7 bases outside the gene matches. CDR3 in DNA: TGTGCCAGCAGTCCGGGACTAGCGGGAGGTAGTCTTCAGTACTTC. Its protein is CASSPGLAGGSLQYF.

V usage is TRBV19 and J usage is TRBJ1-6; D gene uncertain. Germline-derived CDR1 and CDR2 are LNHDA and SQIVND (reference sequence). V shed 9 bases and J shed 7 bases, with 22 bases lying between them. The length of the CDR3 is 16 residues. The CDR3 protein is CASRTITGPPNSPLHF. The CDR3, as DNA: TGTGCCAGCAGGACCATCACCGGGCCACCCAATTCACCCCTCCACTTT.

This sequence joins TRBV28 and TRBJ1-1; D is ambiguous. Trimming took off 6 bases at V and 0 bases at J, with 5 bases between the two ends. This CDR3 has 12 residues. Germline V gene data show CDR1 as MDHEN and CDR2 as SYDVKM. The CDR3 sequence: CASRWVNTEAFF. The CDR3 DNA sequence: TGTGCCAGCAGATGGGTGAACACTGAAGCTTTCTTT.

The genes are TRBV15 and TRBJ2-1; 10 nucleotides align to TRBD1. V dropped 8 bases and J dropped 5; count of bases not matched to a gene: 3. The CDR3 length is 13 residues. Germline V gene data show CDR1 as LNHNV and CDR2 as YYDKDF (reference sequence). CDR3 nucleotides: TGTGCCACCCGACAGGGGGCCCACAATGAGCAGTTCTTC. Protein: CATRQGAHNEQFF.

V gene TRBV9 combines with J gene TRBJ2-7; a possible D gene is TRBD2 (7 bases). With 8 bases removed from V and 1 base from J, the gap between germline ends came to 19 bases. The germline CDR1 and CDR2 sequences are SGDLS and YYNGEE. The CDR3 is 15 residues long. The CDR3 region has the DNA TGTGCCAGTTCGCCGGGGGGCCTCTTATCCTACGAGCAGTACTTC. Translating gives CASSPGGLLSYEQYF.

The chain is built from TRBV6-6 and TRBJ1-2, with a possible D match to TRBD1 (6 bases). The CDR3 sequence is 15 residues long. Germline CDR1 reads MNHNY; CDR2 reads SVGAGI (reference sequence). Trimming took 0 bases from V and 6 from J, leaving 14 bases between them. CDR3 sequence (DNA): TGTGCCAGCAGTTACTCGAGCCAGGGGAGTGATGGCTACACCTTC. This sequence encodes CASSYSSQGSDGYTF.

This rearrangement joins TRBV2 to TRBJ1-4, with 7 bases matching TRBD1. This CDR3 spans 18 amino acids. Germline V gives CDR1 SNHLY, CDR2 FYNNEI. V was pared by 7 bases and J by 0 bases, with 14 bases of the junction left unmatched. In nucleotides, the CDR3 is TGTGCCAGCACCGGGACAGTGGCCCACCTTACAACTAATGAAAAACTGTTTTTT. This encodes CASTGTVAHLTTNEKLFF.

The chain employs TRBV19 and TRBJ2-1, with 7 bases identical to TRBD2. The V gene's germline CDR1 is LNHDA and CDR2 SQIVND (reference sequence). This CDR3 is 17 amino acids long. The J segment lost 2 bases and the V segment lost 3 bases, leaving 10 bases of the junction unmatched. The CDR3 region has the DNA TGTGCCAGTAGTATCCACCCCCTAGCGGAGCCCTACAATGAGCAGTTCTTC. Translating it yields CASSIHPLAEPYNEQFF.

The chain carries TRBV5-5 and TRBJ1-6; 7 positions match TRBD1. The V gene end was trimmed by 4 bases and the J gene end by 0 bases; junction bases not matched to a gene: 16. This CDR3 is built from 20 residues. CDR1 SGHKS and CDR2 YYEKEE come from the germline V gene (reference sequence). Here the CDR3 reads CASSPLGQINLSSYNSPLHF. CDR3 sequence (DNA): TGTGCCAGCAGCCCGTTGGGACAGATTAACCTCAGCTCCTATAATTCACCCCTCCACTTT.

This clone was recorded once. V gene TRBV3-1 (or the pseudogene TRBV3-2) combines with J gene TRBJ2-1; 9 bases match TRBD2. The germline V gene encodes CDR1 LGHDT and CDR2 YNNKEL (reference sequence). The V gene end was trimmed by 5 bases and the J gene end by 0 bases; junction bases not matched to a gene: 8. The CDR3 contains 17 residues. The CDR3 DNA reads TGTGCCAGCAGCGAACGACTAGCGGCTAGCTCCTACAATGAGCAGTTCTTC. It encodes CASSERLAASSYNEQFF.